A selection of T cell receptor beta chains follows, all from one sample in a study of human T cells and chemical hapten exposure. TCRdb reanalysed the 5' RACE reads using MiXCR and keeps one entry per CDR3 protein. Of roughly 110,000 distinct CDR3 sequences listed, roughly 18% are singletons. The receptors stem from a human donor in good health. The CDR3 runs from the conserved cysteine through the conserved F or W. D genes are given only for firm matches. Rows give clone size only sometimes, using once, few, many, or a class for an expanded clone.

j_gene | v_gene | abundance | len | d_gene | CDR3aa | CDR3nt
TRBJ2-1 | TRBV11-2 | NA | 15 | NA | CASSGRVEPYNEQFF | TGTGCCAGCAGCGGGCGGGTAGAACCTTACAATGAGCAGTTCTTC
TRBJ2-3 | TRBV24-1 | NA | 17 | NA | CATSDPKSRAYTDTQYF | TGTGCCACCAGTGACCCCAAAAGCCGAGCGTACACAGATACGCAGTATTTT
TRBJ2-7 | TRBV10-1 | few | 15 | NA | CASSESRLTSYEQYF | TGCGCCAGCAGTGAATCCAGGCTAACGTCCTACGAGCAGTACTTC
TRBJ1-2 | TRBV3-1 | few | 15 | NA | CASSQVHRANYGYTF | TGTGCCAGCAGCCAAGTGCACCGGGCCAACTATGGCTACACCTTC
TRBJ2-3 | TRBV29-1 | few | 13 | TRBD1 | CSVKPQGADTQYF | TGCAGCGTCAAACCACAGGGGGCGGATACGCAGTATTTT
TRBJ2-7 | TRBV12-3/TRBV12-4 | NA | 14 | NA | CASSFQGMGYEQYF | TGTGCCAGCAGTTTCCAGGGGATGGGCTACGAGCAGTACTTC
TRBJ1-5 | TRBV2 | few | 14 | NA | CASSRWPDNQPQHF | TGTGCCAGCTCAAGGTGGCCTGATAATCAGCCCCAGCATTTT
TRBJ2-7 | TRBV30 | NA | 12 | NA | CAWSRGSYEQYF | TGTGCCTGGAGTCGTGGGAGCTACGAGCAGTACTTC
TRBJ2-7 | TRBV12-3/TRBV12-4 | few | 13 | TRBD2 | CASSLTSVNEQYF | TGTGCCAGCAGTTTGACTAGCGTGAACGAGCAGTACTTC
TRBJ2-3 | TRBV28 | few | 18 | NA | CASSRMVSIGGGTDTQYF | TGTGCCAGCAGCCGTATGGTATCTATCGGGGGAGGCACAGATACGCAGTATTTT
TRBJ1-4 | TRBV11-2 | few | 18 | NA | CASSLVGQPSATNEKLFF | TGTGCCAGCAGCTTAGTAGGGCAGCCAAGTGCAACTAATGAAAAACTGTTTTTT
TRBJ2-3 | TRBV6-4 | many | 16 | TRBD1 | CASSSSGQGGVDTQYF | TGTGCCAGCAGTTCCTCCGGACAGGGAGGTGTAGATACGCAGTATTTT
TRBJ2-7 | TRBV21-1 | many | 15 | NA | CASSKDGGLPYEQYF | TGTGCCAGCAGCAAAGACGGGGGGTTACCCTACGAGCAGTACTTC
TRBJ2-7 | TRBV7-2 | NA | 13 | NA | CASSLLIDGEQYF | TGTGCCAGCAGTCTACTTATTGACGGCGAGCAGTACTTC
TRBJ1-5 | TRBV30 | NA | 14 | TRBD1 | CAWSEGAGSRPQHF | TGTGCCTGGAGTGAGGGGGCAGGCAGTCGGCCCCAGCATTTT
TRBJ2-1 | TRBV24-1 | few | 10 | NA | CATRGPEQFF | TGTGCCACCAGGGGCCCAGAGCAGTTCTTC
TRBJ1-1 | TRBV20-1 | NA | 13 | NA | CSARSQMNTEAFF | TGCAGTGCTAGGAGCCAGATGAACACTGAAGCTTTCTTT
TRBJ1-5 | TRBV5-1 | NA | 15 | NA | CASSLEPMGNQPQHF | TGCGCCAGCAGCTTGGAACCAATGGGCAATCAGCCCCAGCATTTT
TRBJ2-7 | TRBV27 | NA | 15 | TRBD1 | CASSFRGTGRDEQYF | TGTGCCAGCAGTTTCCGTGGGACAGGGAGGGACGAGCAGTACTTC
TRBJ1-5 | TRBV20-1 | NA | 15 | TRBD1 | CSARLTGATNQPQHF | TGCAGTGCTAGATTAACAGGGGCCACCAATCAGCCCCAGCATTTT
TRBJ2-2 | TRBV9 | NA | 16 | TRBD2 | CASSLDLAGVTGELFF | TGTGCCAGCAGCCTCGATCTAGCGGGAGTCACCGGGGAGCTGTTTTTT
TRBJ2-7 | TRBV9 | few | 16 | TRBD2 | CASSVGTSGSSYEQYF | TGTGCCAGCAGCGTAGGGACTAGCGGGAGCTCCTACGAGCAGTACTTC
TRBJ1-2 | TRBV11-2 | NA | 17 | NA | CASSLDGNSLRVYGYTF | TGTGCCAGCAGCTTAGATGGGAACTCCCTAAGAGTCTATGGCTACACCTTC
TRBJ2-7 | TRBV4-1 | few | 16 | NA | CASSQEDGVSSYEQYF | TGCGCCAGCAGCCAAGAGGACGGGGTTAGCTCCTACGAGCAGTACTTC
TRBJ2-4 | TRBV28 | NA | 16 | NA | CASSLNTGLAKNIQYF | TGTGCCAGCAGTTTAAATACAGGCCTGGCCAAAAACATTCAGTACTTC
TRBJ1-2 | TRBV28 | NA | 13 | NA | CASSLVGSYGYTF | TGTGCCAGCTCCTTGGTTGGGTCCTATGGCTACACCTTC
TRBJ1-1 | TRBV7-6 | NA | 13 | NA | CASSFGIGSGAFF | TGTGCCAGCAGCTTTGGGATTGGGAGTGGAGCTTTCTTT
TRBJ2-5 | TRBV6-5 | few | 15 | TRBD2 | CASSYSGGSQETQYF | TGTGCCAGCAGTTACTCGGGGGGGTCCCAAGAGACCCAGTACTTC
TRBJ2-6 | TRBV6-1 | few | 17 | NA | CASSEIPGAAGANVLTF | TGTGCCAGCAGTGAAATTCCCGGGGCAGCTGGGGCCAACGTCCTGACTTTC
TRBJ1-5 | TRBV13 | NA | 14 | NA | CASSLGRGSQPQHF | TGTGCCAGCAGCTTAGGGCGGGGATCTCAGCCCCAGCATTTT
TRBJ2-7 | TRBV5-1 | NA | 14 | NA | CASSFASAVYEQYF | TGCGCCAGCAGCTTTGCTAGCGCTGTCTACGAGCAGTACTTC
TRBJ1-4 | TRBV12-3/TRBV12-4 | few | 16 | TRBD1 | CASSRRGGTTNEKLFF | TGTGCCAGCAGCCGCAGGGGGGGTACAACTAATGAAAAACTGTTTTTT
TRBJ2-6 | TRBV6-5 | NA | 17 | NA | CASSYSRAGIGANVLTF | TGTGCCAGCAGTTACAGTAGGGCAGGGATCGGGGCCAACGTCCTGACTTTC
TRBJ2-2 | TRBV30 | few | 16 | TRBD2 | CAWTSGRAFDTGELFF | TGTGCCTGGACGAGCGGGAGGGCCTTTGACACCGGGGAGCTGTTTTTT
TRBJ1-5 | TRBV7-9 | few | 17 | NA | CASSPGAGARSNQPQHF | TGTGCCAGCAGCCCCGGCGCAGGGGCGCGAAGCAATCAGCCCCAGCATTTT
TRBJ2-7 | TRBV29-1 | NA | 13 | TRBD2 | CSATAGVIEEQYF | TGCAGCGCCACAGCGGGAGTAATAGAGGAGCAGTACTTC
TRBJ2-3 | TRBV9 | NA | 14 | NA | CASSVAAGTDTQYF | TGTGCCAGCAGCGTAGCGGCGGGAACAGATACGCAGTATTTT
TRBJ2-1 | TRBV7-2 | NA | 13 | NA | CAGSLASLDEQFF | TGTGCCGGCAGCTTAGCCTCTCTTGATGAGCAGTTCTTC
TRBJ1-5 | TRBV12-3/TRBV12-4 | NA | 12 | NA | CASRTSSQPQHF | TGTGCCAGCAGGACTAGTAGTCAGCCCCAGCATTTT
TRBJ2-3 | TRBV5-1 | NA | 15 | TRBD1 | CASSWTGLGGDTQYF | TGCGCCAGCAGCTGGACAGGTCTCGGAGGAGATACGCAGTATTTT
TRBJ1-6 | TRBV15 | few | 12 | NA | CATSIGNSPLHF | TGTGCCACCAGCATCGGGAATTCACCCCTCCACTTT
TRBJ2-1 | TRBV5-1 | NA | 15 | NA | CASSSPKSSYNEQFF | TGCGCCAGCAGCAGTCCAAAGAGCTCCTACAATGAGCAGTTCTTC
TRBJ2-1 | TRBV27 | few | 16 | TRBD2 | CASSSYSGRSGDEQFF | TGTGCCAGCAGTTCCTATAGCGGGAGGTCTGGGGATGAGCAGTTCTTC
TRBJ2-6 | TRBV24-1 | few | 14 | NA | CATSRDSGANVLTF | TGTGCCACCAGCCGGGATTCTGGGGCCAACGTCCTGACTTTC
TRBJ1-5 | TRBV18 | few | 13 | NA | CASSADSYQPQHF | TGTGCCAGCTCAGCGGACTCATATCAGCCCCAGCATTTT
TRBJ1-1 | TRBV7-2 | NA | 13 | NA | CASSLGARTEAFF | TGTGCCAGCAGCCTAGGGGCGCGGACTGAAGCTTTCTTT
TRBJ2-5 | TRBV27 | few | 16 | TRBD1 | CASSLLVSGGKETQYF | TGTGCCAGCAGTTTACTTGTGTCAGGGGGCAAAGAGACCCAGTACTTC
TRBJ1-3 | TRBV11-2 | few | 16 | TRBD1 | CASSRGGMGSGNTIYF | TGTGCCAGCAGCCGAGGGGGCATGGGATCTGGAAACACCATATATTTT
TRBJ2-3 | TRBV6-5 | few | 13 | NA | CASSYRRTDTQYF | TGTGCCAGCAGTTACCGCCGCACAGATACGCAGTATTTT